This record concerns one T cell receptor (beta chain) sequence. Its antigen is unknown. No per-base quality is available; no much larger clone lies one base away. This entry belongs to a study of blood T cell repertoires in COVID-19 (dated by TCRdb to between 2020 and 2021). Describing the broader study: Samples from collaborators originated in the United States, Italy and Spain and spanned both the acute and convalescent phases of COVID-19. The material from the prospective study consisted of cDNA or gDNA derived from T cells, B-cell-depleted T cells, or PBMCs. Deeply sampled blood TCRbeta repertoires from subjects exposed to, actively infected with, or recovered from COVID-19 were included in the dataset. The repertoires were released in a freely available public database meant as a resource for research on the immune response to SARS-CoV-2. The samples were drawn from two sources: the first 160 participants of the ongoing ImmuneRACE study, and approximately 1,300 subjects contributed by 6 global collaborators. Nearly every sample came with metadata listing a de-identified subject ID, COVID-19 status, age in years and sex. HLA class I and class II types, where available, came from metadata supplied by the sample provider rather than from assay-based typing.

Points the paper makes about the study in general: The quantity of clinical and demographic metadata differed by source and by participant and was supplied without curation.

Whole blood was collected in K2EDTA tubes by collaborating institutions according to the institutions' own protocols. For TCRbeta analysis, collaborator samples were shipped as frozen whole blood, as isolated PBMCs, or as DNA extracted from either sample type. Reading the germline V gene gives CDR1 SGHTA and CDR2 FQGNSA. Here V drops 4 bases and J drops 3 bases, and the junction holds 6 bases not matched to any gene. The cysteine opens and the phenylalanine closes a CDR3 of 16 amino acids. Only CDR3 DNA remains: 48 bases, in frame from the first base. TCRbeta CDR3 regions were amplified from genomic DNA by means of the immunoSEQ Assay, a bias-controlled multiplex PCR. The source study handled its data this way. The number of nucleated cells in each sample was estimated from the amplification of reference gene primers within the assay. To quantify the absolute abundance of each unique TCRbeta CDR3 rearrangement, sequence reads were collapsed and filtered. Productive Simpson clonality was computed per sample as the square root of Simpson's diversity index over productive rearrangements. TCRdb re-hosts the immuneACCESS table, in-frame sequences only. Its copies lack some clones; in the studies checked, an unresolved V gene accounts for under half of them, and the cause for the rest is not known. That table furnishes V, J and clone size, whereas the DNA furnished D and trimming. The sample contains about 44,000 clones, around 90% of them found a single time. Around 20% of the sample goes to the ten largest clones.

The receptor's source is an elderly woman in a cohort sampled during active or convalescent COVID-19. The sequence links TRBV7-2 to TRBJ2-3; 11 junctional bases match TRBD1. The material sequenced was peripheral blood. The CDR3 protein: CASSSWTGGSTDTQYF. The nucleotides are TGTGCCAGCAGCTCCTGGACAGGGGGCTCTACAGATACGCAGTATTTT.